This T cell receptor beta chain originates from a study of Ad26.COV2.S vaccination and SARS-CoV-2 variants. The data were produced by immunoSEQ multiplex PCR, yet TCRdb's version contains in-frame clones alone and is incomplete. Here the sample spans 350,000 to 450,000 clones, about 90% being singletons. The V end was cut by 4 bases, the J end by 4 bases, with 11 bases between. The CDR3 consists of 14 residues. Germline CDR1 is SGHVS and CDR2 is FQNEAQ. The sequence derives from a human donor who had recovered from COVID-19. Sequenced material: peripheral blood, taken after recovery from COVID-19. This chain connects TRBV7-8 to TRBJ1-5; D may be TRBD1 (5 bases). CDR3 residues: CASSSGTVNQPQHF. The DNA of the CDR3 is TGTGCCAGCAGCTCCGGGACGGTGAATCAGCCCCAGCATTTT. Filled out from reference TRBV7-8 and TRBJ1-5, the complete variable domain reads GAGVSQSPRYKVAKRGQDVALRCDPISGHVSLFWYQQALGQGPEFLTYFQNEAQLDKSGLPSDRFFAERPEGSVSTLKIQRTQQEDSAVYLCASSSGTVNQPQHFGDGTRLSIL.